The rows below give T cell receptor beta chains drawn from one sample of a study of technical replicates of blood from a handful of donors. The protocol was immunoSEQ multiplex PCR, while the TCRdb copy is restricted to in-frame clones and leaves out a portion. The sample includes roughly 60,000 clones, about 95% of them seen just once. Material: PBMCs. These receptors all stem from a human donor in good health. Some clones in this sample may be carry-over from other donors' samples. CDR3s include the opening cysteine and the closing phenylalanine or tryptophan. Fields, in order: V gene, clone size, D gene, J gene, CDR3 protein, CDR3 DNA. A D gene is named only where the DNA matches it firmly. Size values are once, few and many counts, or a class for expanded clones, and some rows have none.

v_gene: TRBV7-3; abundance: NA; d_gene: TRBD1; j_gene: TRBJ2-3; CDR3aa: CASSLPTGASTDTQYF; CDR3nt: TGTGCCAGCAGCTTACCGACAGGGGCTAGCACAGATACGCAGTATTTT
v_gene: TRBV15; abundance: once; d_gene: NA; j_gene: TRBJ1-4; CDR3aa: CATSRAVGVNEKLFF; CDR3nt: TGTGCCACCAGCAGAGCTGTGGGAGTAAATGAAAAACTGTTTTTT
v_gene: TRBV4-2; abundance: NA; d_gene: TRBD1; j_gene: TRBJ1-6; CDR3aa: CASSPPRRTGLDSPLHF; CDR3nt: TGTGCCAGCAGCCCCCCGCGGAGGACAGGACTGGATTCACCCCTCCACTTT
v_gene: TRBV28; abundance: NA; d_gene: NA; j_gene: TRBJ1-1; CDR3aa: CASSLPGMDTEAFF; CDR3nt: TGTGCCAGCAGTTTACCAGGGATGGACACTGAAGCTTTCTTT
v_gene: TRBV7-9; abundance: NA; d_gene: TRBD2; j_gene: TRBJ2-5; CDR3aa: CASSSGLAGGQETQYF; CDR3nt: TGTGCCAGCAGCTCAGGACTAGCGGGGGGCCAAGAGACCCAGTACTTC
v_gene: TRBV21-1; abundance: NA; d_gene: NA; j_gene: TRBJ2-3; CDR3aa: CASSKRQGAQLGTQYF; CDR3nt: TGTGCCAGCAGCAAAAGGCAGGGGGCCCAGTTGGGGACGCAGTATTTT
v_gene: TRBV6-5; abundance: NA; d_gene: NA; j_gene: TRBJ1-1; CDR3aa: CASSLQGRNTEAFF; CDR3nt: TGTGCCAGCAGCCTCCAGGGGAGGAACACTGAAGCTTTCTTT
v_gene: TRBV5-1; abundance: NA; d_gene: TRBD1; j_gene: TRBJ1-5; CDR3aa: CASSPGQGSNQPQHF; CDR3nt: TGCGCCAGCAGCCCTGGACAGGGGAGCAATCAGCCCCAGCATTTT
v_gene: TRBV6-4; abundance: NA; d_gene: TRBD1; j_gene: TRBJ2-3; CDR3aa: CASSDSTGQGADTQYF; CDR3nt: TGTGCCAGCAGTGACTCAACGGGACAGGGTGCAGATACGCAGTATTTT
v_gene: TRBV2; abundance: NA; d_gene: TRBD2; j_gene: TRBJ2-5; CDR3aa: CASSEGTLRGQETQYF; CDR3nt: TGTGCCAGCAGTGAAGGGACTTTGCGGGGGCAAGAGACCCAGTACTTC
v_gene: TRBV27; abundance: NA; d_gene: NA; j_gene: TRBJ1-4; CDR3aa: CASSLSGPPQEKLFF; CDR3nt: TGTGCCAGCAGTTTATCGGGCCCCCCGCAGGAAAAACTGTTTTTT
v_gene: TRBV2; abundance: NA; d_gene: TRBD1; j_gene: TRBJ1-5; CDR3aa: CASRGQSGDQPQHF; CDR3nt: TGTGCCAGCAGGGGACAGTCAGGAGATCAGCCCCAGCATTTT
v_gene: TRBV5-4; abundance: NA; d_gene: NA; j_gene: TRBJ2-1; CDR3aa: CASSSRRGVDEQFF; CDR3nt: TGTGCCAGCAGCTCCCGGAGGGGAGTGGATGAGCAGTTCTTC
v_gene: TRBV4-3; abundance: NA; d_gene: NA; j_gene: TRBJ2-5; CDR3aa: CASSQDPVGEPYF; CDR3nt: TGCGCCAGCAGCCAAGATCCGGTGGGCGAACCGTACTTC
v_gene: TRBV10-2; abundance: once; d_gene: NA; j_gene: TRBJ1-1; CDR3aa: CASSDSMNTEAFF; CDR3nt: TGCGCCAGCAGTGACAGTATGAACACTGAAGCTTTCTTT
v_gene: TRBV5-6; abundance: NA; d_gene: TRBD2; j_gene: TRBJ2-1; CDR3aa: CASSPRGYNEQFF; CDR3nt: TGTGCCAGCAGCCCGCGGGGGTACAATGAGCAGTTCTTC
v_gene: TRBV4-2; abundance: NA; d_gene: TRBD2; j_gene: TRBJ2-1; CDR3aa: CASSQDVSGRNHNEQFF; CDR3nt: TGTGCCAGCAGCCAAGATGTGAGCGGGAGGAATCACAATGAGCAGTTCTTC
v_gene: TRBV7-8; abundance: NA; d_gene: TRBD2; j_gene: TRBJ2-3; CDR3aa: CASSKGLAGDTQYF; CDR3nt: TGTGCCAGCAGCAAGGGACTAGCTGGAGATACGCAGTATTTT
v_gene: TRBV6-6; abundance: NA; d_gene: NA; j_gene: TRBJ1-2; CDR3aa: CASNAPGELLWGYTF; CDR3nt: TGTGCCAGCAATGCACCCGGGGAACTTCTATGGGGCTACACCTTC
v_gene: TRBV7-3; abundance: NA; d_gene: NA; j_gene: TRBJ2-1; CDR3aa: CASSLGASAPYNEQFF; CDR3nt: TGTGCCAGCAGCTTAGGAGCTAGTGCCCCCTACAATGAGCAGTTCTTC
v_gene: TRBV15; abundance: NA; d_gene: TRBD1; j_gene: TRBJ2-5; CDR3aa: CATSRATGTETQYF; CDR3nt: TGTGCCACCAGCAGAGCGACAGGGACAGAGACCCAGTACTTC
v_gene: TRBV27; abundance: NA; d_gene: NA; j_gene: TRBJ1-6; CDR3aa: CASSWGGYNSPLHF; CDR3nt: TGTGCCAGCAGTTGGGGCGGTTATAATTCACCCCTCCACTTT
v_gene: TRBV7-9; abundance: NA; d_gene: TRBD1; j_gene: TRBJ1-5; CDR3aa: CASSAGQGGNQPQHF; CDR3nt: TGTGCCAGCAGCGCCGGACAGGGTGGTAATCAGCCCCAGCATTTT
v_gene: TRBV4-1; abundance: NA; d_gene: NA; j_gene: TRBJ1-6; CDR3aa: CASSQDRSGFPSPLHF; CDR3nt: TGCGCCAGCAGCCAAGATCGGTCCGGTTTCCCTTCACCCCTCCACTTT
v_gene: TRBV10-3; abundance: NA; d_gene: TRBD2; j_gene: TRBJ2-1; CDR3aa: CASQREEGFDEQFF; CDR3nt: TGTGCCAGCCAGCGGGAGGAAGGTTTCGATGAGCAGTTCTTC
v_gene: TRBV28; abundance: NA; d_gene: TRBD1; j_gene: TRBJ1-1; CDR3aa: CASSSQGWLYTEAFF; CDR3nt: TGTGCCAGCAGTTCACAGGGGTGGTTGTACACTGAAGCTTTCTTT
v_gene: TRBV5-4; abundance: NA; d_gene: NA; j_gene: TRBJ2-7; CDR3aa: CASSLQGSYEQYF; CDR3nt: TGTGCCAGCAGCTTACAGGGATCCTACGAGCAGTACTTC
v_gene: TRBV4-1; abundance: NA; d_gene: TRBD1; j_gene: TRBJ2-7; CDR3aa: CASSQGRTGYEQYF; CDR3nt: TGCGCCAGCAGCCAAGGACGGACAGGGTACGAGCAGTACTTC
v_gene: TRBV5-1; abundance: NA; d_gene: NA; j_gene: TRBJ2-1; CDR3aa: CASSLGLPGNEQFF; CDR3nt: TGCGCCAGCAGCTTGGGACTCCCGGGGAATGAGCAGTTCTTC
v_gene: TRBV2; abundance: NA; d_gene: TRBD2; j_gene: TRBJ2-5; CDR3aa: CASSLSSGSAETQYF; CDR3nt: TGTGCCAGCAGTCTAAGTAGCGGGAGTGCAGAGACCCAGTACTTC
v_gene: TRBV4-3; abundance: NA; d_gene: TRBD1; j_gene: TRBJ2-2; CDR3aa: CASSHGQGSGELFF; CDR3nt: TGCGCCAGCAGCCACGGACAGGGGTCCGGGGAGCTGTTTTTT
v_gene: TRBV2; abundance: NA; d_gene: TRBD2; j_gene: TRBJ2-3; CDR3aa: CASRGTSGGTTDTQYF; CDR3nt: TGTGCCAGCAGGGGAACTAGCGGGGGGACCACAGATACGCAGTATTTT
v_gene: TRBV5-6; abundance: NA; d_gene: TRBD2; j_gene: TRBJ2-7; CDR3aa: CASTLARLAGIEQYF; CDR3nt: TGTGCCAGCACCCTTGCGAGACTAGCGGGAATCGAGCAGTACTTC
v_gene: TRBV18; abundance: NA; d_gene: TRBD1; j_gene: TRBJ2-3; CDR3aa: CASWTGASQDTQYF; CDR3nt: TGTGCCAGTTGGACAGGGGCATCACAGGATACGCAGTATTTT
v_gene: TRBV19; abundance: NA; d_gene: NA; j_gene: TRBJ1-5; CDR3aa: CASSATGYSNQPQHF; CDR3nt: TGTGCCAGTAGTGCCACAGGGTATAGCAATCAGCCCCAGCATTTT
v_gene: TRBV5-6; abundance: NA; d_gene: TRBD1; j_gene: TRBJ2-7; CDR3aa: CASSSGTEHSYEQYF; CDR3nt: TGTGCCAGCAGCTCCGGGACAGAACACTCCTACGAGCAGTACTTC
v_gene: TRBV11-1; abundance: NA; d_gene: TRBD1; j_gene: TRBJ2-7; CDR3aa: CASSNGQGVSYEQYF; CDR3nt: TGTGCCAGCAGCAATGGACAGGGGGTGTCCTACGAGCAGTACTTC
v_gene: TRBV30; abundance: NA; d_gene: NA; j_gene: TRBJ1-2; CDR3aa: CAWTSPTGQNYGYTF; CDR3nt: TGTGCCTGGACCTCCCCGACAGGCCAGAACTATGGCTACACCTTC
v_gene: TRBV4-1; abundance: NA; d_gene: TRBD2; j_gene: TRBJ2-2; CDR3aa: CASSQGISGSYTGELFF; CDR3nt: TGCGCCAGCAGCCAAGGTATTAGCGGGAGTTACACCGGGGAGCTGTTTTTT
v_gene: TRBV11-2; abundance: NA; d_gene: NA; j_gene: TRBJ1-5; CDR3aa: CASSLRGFRNQPQHF; CDR3nt: TGTGCCAGCAGCTTAAGGGGGTTCAGGAATCAGCCCCAGCATTTT
v_gene: TRBV19; abundance: NA; d_gene: NA; j_gene: TRBJ1-1; CDR3aa: CASNPPTVPRAFF; CDR3nt: TGTGCCAGTAACCCCCCGACAGTCCCGAGAGCTTTCTTT
v_gene: TRBV7-8; abundance: NA; d_gene: NA; j_gene: TRBJ1-6; CDR3aa: CASTEALGRNSPLHF; CDR3nt: TGTGCCAGCACCGAAGCCCTGGGGCGCAATTCACCCCTCCACTTT
v_gene: TRBV2; abundance: NA; d_gene: TRBD2; j_gene: TRBJ2-1; CDR3aa: CATVKTGTSGSLGQFF; CDR3nt: TGTGCCACGGTTAAGACCGGGACTAGCGGGAGCCTAGGGCAGTTCTTC
v_gene: TRBV18; abundance: NA; d_gene: NA; j_gene: TRBJ2-5; CDR3aa: CASSPSVQETQYF; CDR3nt: TGTGCCAGCTCACCTTCGGTCCAAGAGACCCAGTACTTC
v_gene: TRBV2; abundance: NA; d_gene: NA; j_gene: TRBJ2-7; CDR3aa: CASSPGDPRAYEQYF; CDR3nt: TGTGCCAGCAGCCCCGGAGATCCCCGGGCCTACGAGCAGTACTTC
v_gene: TRBV4-1; abundance: NA; d_gene: NA; j_gene: TRBJ1-1; CDR3aa: CASSQVYSRQTEAFF; CDR3nt: TGCGCCAGCAGCCAAGTTTACAGCCGCCAAACTGAAGCTTTCTTT
v_gene: TRBV5-1; abundance: NA; d_gene: NA; j_gene: TRBJ2-1; CDR3aa: CASSLVVGSTNNEQFF; CDR3nt: TGCGCCAGCAGCCTCGTTGTTGGCTCGACAAACAATGAGCAGTTCTTC
v_gene: TRBV9; abundance: NA; d_gene: TRBD1; j_gene: TRBJ1-1; CDR3aa: CASSAGQVVTEAFF; CDR3nt: TGTGCCAGCAGCGCGGGACAGGTCGTAACTGAAGCTTTCTTT
v_gene: TRBV6-5; abundance: NA; d_gene: NA; j_gene: TRBJ2-7; CDR3aa: CASSYGGGSYEQYF; CDR3nt: TGTGCCAGCAGTTACGGTGGGGGGAGCTACGAGCAGTACTTC
v_gene: TRBV2; abundance: NA; d_gene: TRBD1; j_gene: TRBJ1-4; CDR3aa: CASSGQGAGEKLFF; CDR3nt: TGTGCCAGCAGCGGACAGGGGGCAGGAGAAAAACTGTTTTTT
v_gene: TRBV7-9; abundance: once; d_gene: NA; j_gene: TRBJ2-5; CDR3aa: CASSLVSGMETQYF; CDR3nt: TGTGCCAGCAGCTTAGTTTCAGGGATGGAGACCCAGTACTTC
v_gene: TRBV7-8; abundance: NA; d_gene: NA; j_gene: TRBJ2-7; CDR3aa: CASSLGQVMDPPRQYF; CDR3nt: TGTGCCAGCAGCTTAGGACAGGTGATGGACCCACCAAGGCAGTACTTC